This T cell receptor beta chain was documented in a study of T cell repertoires in cytomegalovirus infection. Overall study: Public TCR beta signatures marked donors with CMV infection and the matching HLA.

Study-level points and caveats: Public TCR beta family frequency separated CMV-and-HLA carriers, including in an independent cohort. Clonotypes of TCR beta that were HLA-C-restricted and CMV-specific dominated the ex vivo response.

Worth noting for this clonotype: Its antigen remains unidentified.

A single record per CDR3 protein comes from TCRdb applying MiXCR to the reads. The sample holds about 130,000 distinct CDR3 sequences; roughly a quarter are singletons and the top ten take roughly 35%. This sequence was found in a human donor in good health (CMV status not recorded). Some clones in this sample may be carry-over from other donors' samples. Material: PBMCs, sequenced either directly or after in vitro stimulation (not recorded which).

Written as DNA, the CDR3 is TGCAGTGCCGGACTACCGGGACACCCTCCAGGCTACACCTTC. Protein: CSAGLPGHPPGYTF. The rearrangement links TRBV20-1 to TRBJ1-2, with D possibly matching TRBD1 (6 bases). Trimming left V 6 bases short and J 8 bases short, with 22 bases between. This CDR3 region has 14 residues. Germline CDR1 DFQATT, CDR2 SNEGSKA (reference sequence).